These 22 T cell receptor beta chains were sequenced from one sample in a study of beta chain features in type 1 diabetes. Expressed TCRB transcripts were sequenced, since all the RNA that had been isolated was reverse transcribed. TCRdb's table, derived via immunoSEQ multiplex PCR, lists solely in-frame clones and lacks some. This table holds about 140,000 clones, about a tenth found once. Sample: central memory CD4+ T cells from blood. The receptors originated from a woman aged 40 to 50 in good health.

This clone showed up many times. This sequence joins TRBV13 and TRBJ2-1, with 11 bases identical to TRBD2. J was trimmed by 7 bases and V by 0 bases; bases with no gene match: 14. Germline V gene data show CDR1 as PRHDT and CDR2 as FYEKMQ (reference sequence). CDR3 length equals 19 residues. The CDR3 DNA follows: TGTGCCAGCAGCTTAGGCCGGGCTAGCGGGGGGCCCTCGAGAAATGAGCAGTTCTTC. It is translated as CASSLGRASGGPSRNEQFF.

This clone has just a few counts. The genes are TRBV18 and TRBJ1-4; the match to TRBD1 covers 8 bases. CDR3 size: 14 residues. Germline CDR1 reads KGHSH; CDR2 reads LQKENI. Unmatched junction bases numbered 7, after V lost 8 bases and J lost 5 bases. CDR3 sequence reads: CASTGQGGNEKLFF. As DNA, the CDR3 is TGTGCCAGCACTGGACAGGGAGGGAATGAAAAACTGTTTTTT.

Details on this clone: Other DNA sequences in the sample encode the same CDR3. The genes are TRBV7-7 and TRBJ2-3; TRBD1 agrees at 7 bases. The J segment lost 0 bases and the V segment lost 1 base, leaving 1 base of the junction unmatched. CDR1 is SSHAT, CDR2 FNYEAQ, per germline (reference sequence). There are 15 residues in the CDR3. Here the CDR3 DNA reads TGTGCCAGCAGCTTAGGGGACAGTAGCACAGATACGCAGTATTTT. Translation: CASSLGDSSTDTQYF.

This clone was counted ten times or more. The V call is TRBV28, the J call TRBJ2-5, with 8 nucleotides matching TRBD2. CDR3 size: 14 residues. J gave up 1 base and V 10 bases, and 8 bases lay outside the gene matches. Germline-derived CDR1 and CDR2 are MDHEN and SYDVKM. CDR3 residues: CATSSGGSQETQYF. DNA for the CDR3: TGTGCCACTTCGAGCGGGGGCTCCCAAGAGACCCAGTACTTC.

This clone was seen only a few times. The chain uses TRBV2 and TRBJ2-1; TRBD2 might be the D (6 bases). The germline V and J ends were trimmed by 5 bases and 12 bases, with 11 bases remaining between them. Germline CDR1 reads SNHLY; CDR2 reads FYNNEI. The CDR3 covers 11 residues. The CDR3 bases are TGTGCCAGCAGTTACGGGACTTGGCAGTTCTTC. Translation gives CASSYGTWQFF.

This clone showed up just a few times. J is TRBJ2-4 and V is TRBV1; the table's D call TRBD1 went unverified against the DNA. TRBV1 is a listed pseudogene. There are 14 residues in the CDR3. CDR3 DNA: TGCACCAGCAGCCAGACGACAAAAATCAACATTCAGTACTTC. It encodes CTSSQTTKINIQYF.

This clone turned up a few times. The chain employs TRBV28 and TRBJ1-3; the D is unclear. V was shortened by 5 bases and J by 1 base, with 9 bases between the two germline ends. The CDR3 runs 14 residues. Looked up from germline, CDR1 is MDHEN and CDR2 is SYDVKM. The CDR3 DNA follows: TGTGCCAGCAGTCCCTCGGGGTCTGGAAACACCATATATTTT. As protein: CASSPSGSGNTIYF.

The chain recombines TRBV7-2 with TRBJ1-5; D gene uncertain. This CDR3 comprises 14 residues. Germline lookup yields CDR1 SGHTA and CDR2 FQGNSA. V was clipped by 2 bases and J by 9 bases, with 14 bases between them. CDR3 sequence reads: CASSLFLEMGPQHF. The CDR3 nucleotides read TGTGCCAGCAGCTTATTTCTGGAGATGGGGCCCCAGCATTTT.

The genes are TRBV25-1 and TRBJ2-7; 8 positions match TRBD2. This CDR3 is 15 amino acids long. In germline, CDR1 is MGHDK, CDR2 SYGVNS. Germline trimming cut 4 bases from V and 2 bases from J; bases unmatched to any gene: 7. The CDR3 loop reads CASSVSGTRAYEQYF. The CDR3 DNA reads as TGTGCCAGCAGTGTATCCGGGACTAGGGCCTACGAGCAGTACTTC.

This clone was recorded a few times. This chain links TRBV19 with TRBJ1-1, with D hard to call. Trimming left V 2 bases short and J 3 bases short, with 10 bases between. This CDR3 is 14 amino acids long. CDR1 is LNHDA, CDR2 SQIVND, per germline (reference sequence). The CDR3 loop is CASSIMFGDTEAFF. DNA for the CDR3: TGTGCCAGTAGTATAATGTTCGGGGACACTGAAGCTTTCTTT.

This clone was counted only a few times. This sequence joins TRBV5-1 and TRBJ2-7, with D uncertain. Per the germline V gene, CDR1 is SGHRS and CDR2 is YFSETQ. This CDR3 comprises 14 residues. V was shortened by 0 bases and J by 3 bases, with 10 bases between the two germline ends. CDR3 nucleotide sequence: TGCGCCAGCAGCTTGGGAGGCAGTAGCTACGAGCAGTACTTC. The encoded protein is CASSLGGSSYEQYF.

This clone occurred a few times. The genes are TRBV6-6 and TRBJ2-2, with D maybe TRBD1 (5 bases). The CDR3 consists of 14 residues. Trimming took off 7 bases at V and 2 bases at J, with 11 bases between the two ends. Germline V gene data show CDR1 as MNHNY and CDR2 as SVGAGI (reference sequence). The CDR3 here is CASMRGQNTGELFF. In nucleotides, the CDR3 is TGTGCCAGCATGAGAGGACAAAACACCGGGGAGCTGTTTTTT.

The V call is TRBV10-3, the J call TRBJ2-5; 7 nucleotides match TRBD1. Germline loops: CDR1 ENHRY, CDR2 SYGVKD. Germline trimming cut 6 bases from V and 3 bases from J; bases unmatched to any gene: 4. CDR3 length equals 13 residues. CDR3: CAIRGTAEETQYF. CDR3 bases: TGTGCCATCAGAGGGACAGCCGAAGAGACCCAGTACTTC.

This clone was detected only a few times. V and J are TRBV27 and TRBJ2-7; 8 bases are a match to TRBD1. The germline V gene encodes CDR1 MNHEY and CDR2 SMNVEV (reference sequence). V was pared by 5 bases and J by 2 bases, with 11 bases of the junction left unmatched. The CDR3 covers 16 residues. The CDR3 spells CASSKDNGQGTYEQYF. Here the CDR3 DNA reads TGTGCCAGCAGTAAAGATAATGGACAGGGTACCTACGAGCAGTACTTC.

The rearrangement joins TRBV29-1 to TRBJ1-6; perhaps TRBD1 as D (6 bases). The CDR3 extends over 17 amino acids. The germline V gene has CDR1 SQVTM and CDR2 ANQGSEA. Deletions cut 3 bases from V and 0 bases from J, with 15 bases between. CDR3 protein: CSVDQYKDSSYNSPLHF. The CDR3 nucleotides read TGCAGCGTTGACCAATACAAGGACAGCTCCTATAATTCACCCCTCCACTTT. The full variable domain, with the rest looked up from reference TRBV29-1 and TRBJ1-6, is SAVISQKPSRDICQRGTSLTIQCQVDSQVTMMFWYRQQPGQSLTLIATANQGSEATYESGFVIDKFPISRPNLTFSTLTVSNMSPEDSSIYLCSVDQYKDSSYNSPLHFGNGTRLTVT.

V gene TRBV28 combines with J gene TRBJ1-1, with D perhaps TRBD1 (5 bases). This CDR3 is 12 amino acids long. Trimming took off 2 bases at V and 7 bases at J, with 8 bases between the two ends. Germline lookup yields CDR1 MDHEN and CDR2 SYDVKM. DNA for the CDR3: TGTGCCAGCAGTTTACAGGGTTATGAAGCTTTCTTT. It encodes CASSLQGYEAFF.

V gene TRBV5-6 combines with J gene TRBJ2-1, with 8 bases lining up with TRBD2. Germline V gene sequence: CDR1 SGHDT, CDR2 YYEEEE. Unmatched junction bases numbered 10, after V lost 2 bases and J lost 15 bases. There are 13 residues in the CDR3. In nucleotides, the CDR3 is TGTGCCAGCAGCTTAGGGTTGCGGGGGGATGCGTTCTTC. Translating gives CASSLGLRGDAFF.

This clone showed up just a few times. V and J are TRBV29-1 and TRBJ2-2, with 7 positions matching TRBD1. Germline V gene sequence: CDR1 SQVTM, CDR2 ANQGSEA. Losses at the gene ends were 4 bases for V and 1 base for J; bases not matched to a gene: 3. There are 14 residues in the CDR3. The CDR3 loop reads CSVGHRGNTGELFF. The CDR3 DNA is TGCAGCGTTGGGCACAGGGGGAACACCGGGGAGCTGTTTTTT.

The table lists this clone with a few counts. The rearrangement uses TRBV5-1 and TRBJ2-7, with 12 bases fitting TRBD1. CDR1 is SGHRS and CDR2 is YFSETQ in the germline V gene. This CDR3 is 15 amino acids long. V shed 5 bases and J 5 bases; nucleotides not matched to a gene: 8. The CDR3 region is CASSGGQGAGHEQYF. In DNA, the CDR3 is TGCGCCAGCAGTGGGGGACAGGGGGCTGGCCACGAGCAGTACTTC.

This clone turned up a few times. The chain has TRBV4-3 and TRBJ2-3, with TRBD2 identical over 8 bases. CDR1 is LGHNA, CDR2 YSLEER, per germline. The CDR3 totals 16 residues. J lost 4 bases, V lost 0 bases, and 6 bases had no gene match. CDR3 in amino acids: CASSQDAGRESDTQYF. Here the CDR3 DNA reads TGCGCCAGCAGCCAAGATGCCGGGAGGGAGTCAGATACGCAGTATTTT.

This clone was seen a few times. The CDR3 here is CASSLRAGQGDPYEQYF. The CDR3 bases are TGTGCCAGCAGTTTACGGGCGGGACAGGGAGATCCCTACGAGCAGTACTTC. The chain combines TRBV27 with TRBJ2-7; TRBD1 matches 9 bases. The V gene end was trimmed by 2 bases and the J gene end by 2 bases; junction bases not matched to a gene: 10. Germline V gives CDR1 MNHEY, CDR2 SMNVEV (reference sequence). This CDR3 comprises 17 residues.

This clone was counted a few times. V usage is TRBV6-1 and J usage is TRBJ1-2; TRBD1 aligns across 9 bases. CDR3 length equals 14 residues. Trimming removed 11 bases from V and 2 bases from J; junction bases left unmatched: 9. CDR1 and CDR2 from the germline V gene are MNHNS and SASEGT. The CDR3 region is CAGVRTGENYGYTF. In nucleotides, the CDR3 is TGTGCCGGGGTTCGGACAGGGGAAAACTATGGCTACACCTTC.